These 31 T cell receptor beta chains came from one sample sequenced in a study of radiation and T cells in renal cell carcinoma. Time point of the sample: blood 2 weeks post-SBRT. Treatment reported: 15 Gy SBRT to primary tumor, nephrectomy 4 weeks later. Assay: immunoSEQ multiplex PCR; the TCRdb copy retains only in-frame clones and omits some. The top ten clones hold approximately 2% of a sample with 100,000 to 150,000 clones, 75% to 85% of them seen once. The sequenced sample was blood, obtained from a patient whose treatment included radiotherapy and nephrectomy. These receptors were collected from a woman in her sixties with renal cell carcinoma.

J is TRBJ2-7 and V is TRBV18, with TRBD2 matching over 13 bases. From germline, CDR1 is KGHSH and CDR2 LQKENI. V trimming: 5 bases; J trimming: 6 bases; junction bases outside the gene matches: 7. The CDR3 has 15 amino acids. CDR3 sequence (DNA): TGTGCCAGCTCAGCGGGACTAGCGGGAAGCGCCGAGCAGTACTTC. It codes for CASSAGLAGSAEQYF.

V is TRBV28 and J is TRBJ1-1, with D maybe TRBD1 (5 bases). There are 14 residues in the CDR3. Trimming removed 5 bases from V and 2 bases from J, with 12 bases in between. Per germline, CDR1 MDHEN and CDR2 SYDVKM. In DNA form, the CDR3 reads TGTGCCAGCAGTCCCGGGACGCCAAACACTGAAGCTTTCTTT. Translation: CASSPGTPNTEAFF.

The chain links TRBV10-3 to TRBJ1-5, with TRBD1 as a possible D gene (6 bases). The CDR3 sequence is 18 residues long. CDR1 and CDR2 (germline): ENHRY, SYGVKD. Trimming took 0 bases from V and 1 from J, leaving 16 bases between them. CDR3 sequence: CAISESYEGVQSNQPQHF. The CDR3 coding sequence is TGTGCCATCAGTGAGTCTTATGAGGGGGTACAGAGCAATCAGCCCCAGCATTTT.

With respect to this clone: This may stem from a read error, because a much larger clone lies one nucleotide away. Here the CDR3 DNA reads TGTGCCAGCAGTCAGGGGAACTATGGCTACACCTTC. Translating gives CASSQGNYGYTF. V usage is TRBV2 and J usage is TRBJ1-2, with a tentative D call TRBD1 (6 bases). Germline-derived CDR1 and CDR2 are SNHLY and FYNNEI. The V and J ends lost 5 bases and 2 bases respectively, with 6 bases between them. The CDR3 loop spans 12 amino acids.

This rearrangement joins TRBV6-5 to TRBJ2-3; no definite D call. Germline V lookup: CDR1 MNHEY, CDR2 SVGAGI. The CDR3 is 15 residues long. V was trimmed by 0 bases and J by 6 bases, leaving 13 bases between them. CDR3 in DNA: TGTGCCAGCAGTTACTCTAGGACCATCCCGGATACGCAGTATTTT. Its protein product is CASSYSRTIPDTQYF.

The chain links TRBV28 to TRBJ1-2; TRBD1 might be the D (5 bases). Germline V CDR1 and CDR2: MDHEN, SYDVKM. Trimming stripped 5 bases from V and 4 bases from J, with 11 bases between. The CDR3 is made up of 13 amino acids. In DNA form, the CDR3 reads TGTGCCAGCAGTCGGACGGGGGGCTATGGCTACACCTTC. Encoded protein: CASSRTGGYGYTF.

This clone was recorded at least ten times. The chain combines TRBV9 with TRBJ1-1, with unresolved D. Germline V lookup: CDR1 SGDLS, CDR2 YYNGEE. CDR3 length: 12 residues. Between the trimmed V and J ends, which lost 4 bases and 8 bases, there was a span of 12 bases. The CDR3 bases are TGTGCCAGCAGCAGGGAGGGAACGGAAGCTTTCTTT. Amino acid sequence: CASSREGTEAFF.

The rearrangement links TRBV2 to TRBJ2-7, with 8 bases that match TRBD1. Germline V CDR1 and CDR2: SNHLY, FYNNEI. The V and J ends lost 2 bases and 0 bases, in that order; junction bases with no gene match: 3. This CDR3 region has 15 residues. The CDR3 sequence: CASSEQGASSYEQYF. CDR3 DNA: TGTGCCAGCAGTGAACAGGGGGCGAGCTCCTACGAGCAGTACTTC.

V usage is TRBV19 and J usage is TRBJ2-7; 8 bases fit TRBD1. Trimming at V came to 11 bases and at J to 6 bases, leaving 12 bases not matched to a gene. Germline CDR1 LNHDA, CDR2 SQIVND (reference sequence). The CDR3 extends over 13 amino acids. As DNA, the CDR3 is TGTGCCTCAGGGACAGGTGGCCCCCGCGAGCAGTACTTC. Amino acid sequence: CASGTGGPREQYF.

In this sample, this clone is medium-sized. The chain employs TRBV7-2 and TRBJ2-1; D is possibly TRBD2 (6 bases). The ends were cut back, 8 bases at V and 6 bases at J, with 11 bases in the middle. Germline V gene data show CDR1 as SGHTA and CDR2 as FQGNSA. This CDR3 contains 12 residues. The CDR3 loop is CASPAGTNEQFF. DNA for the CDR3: TGTGCCAGCCCTGCGGGGACCAATGAGCAGTTCTTC.

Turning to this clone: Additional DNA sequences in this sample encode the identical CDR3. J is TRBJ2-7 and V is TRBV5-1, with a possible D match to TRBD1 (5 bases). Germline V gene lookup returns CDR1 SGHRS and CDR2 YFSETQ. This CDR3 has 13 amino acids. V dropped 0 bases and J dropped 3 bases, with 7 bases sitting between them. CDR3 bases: TGCGCCAGCAGCTTGGAGCAGGGCTACGAGCAGTACTTC. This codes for CASSLEQGYEQYF.

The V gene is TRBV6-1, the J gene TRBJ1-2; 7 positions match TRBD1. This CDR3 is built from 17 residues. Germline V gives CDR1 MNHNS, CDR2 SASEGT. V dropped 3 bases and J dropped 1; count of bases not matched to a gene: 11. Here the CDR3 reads CASSETVPGQINYGYTF. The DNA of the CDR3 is TGTGCCAGCAGTGAGACTGTACCGGGACAGATTAACTATGGCTACACCTTC.

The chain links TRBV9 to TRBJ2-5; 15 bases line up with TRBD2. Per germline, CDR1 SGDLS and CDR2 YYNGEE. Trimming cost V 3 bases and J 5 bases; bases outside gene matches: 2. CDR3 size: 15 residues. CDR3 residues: CASSGGTSGGETQYF. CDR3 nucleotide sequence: TGTGCCAGCAGCGGAGGGACTAGCGGGGGGGAGACCCAGTACTTC.

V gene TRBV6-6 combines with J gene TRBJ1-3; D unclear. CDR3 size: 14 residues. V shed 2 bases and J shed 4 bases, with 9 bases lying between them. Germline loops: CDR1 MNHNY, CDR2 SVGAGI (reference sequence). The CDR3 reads CASSYPIAGNTIYF. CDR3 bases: TGTGCCAGCAGTTACCCGATAGCCGGAAACACCATATATTTT.

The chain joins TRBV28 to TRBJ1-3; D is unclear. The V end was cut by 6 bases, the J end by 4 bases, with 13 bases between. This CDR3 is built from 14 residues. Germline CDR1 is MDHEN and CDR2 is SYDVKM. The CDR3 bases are TGTGCCAGCAGCCCGAGGTACTGGGGAAACACCATATATTTT. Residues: CASSPRYWGNTIYF.

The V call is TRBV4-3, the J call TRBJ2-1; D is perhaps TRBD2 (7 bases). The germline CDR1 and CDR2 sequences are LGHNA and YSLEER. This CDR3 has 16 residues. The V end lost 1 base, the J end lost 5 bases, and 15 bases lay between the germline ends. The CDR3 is CASSQVLGGLNNEQFF. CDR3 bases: TGCGCCAGCAGCCAAGTCTTGGGGGGGCTGAACAATGAGCAGTTCTTC.

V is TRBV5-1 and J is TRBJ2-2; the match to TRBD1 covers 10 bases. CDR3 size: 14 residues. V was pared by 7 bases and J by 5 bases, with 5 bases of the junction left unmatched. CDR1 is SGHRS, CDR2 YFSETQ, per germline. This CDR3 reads CASSGTGVTGELFF. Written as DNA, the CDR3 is TGCGCCAGCTCCGGGACAGGGGTAACCGGGGAGCTGTTTTTT.

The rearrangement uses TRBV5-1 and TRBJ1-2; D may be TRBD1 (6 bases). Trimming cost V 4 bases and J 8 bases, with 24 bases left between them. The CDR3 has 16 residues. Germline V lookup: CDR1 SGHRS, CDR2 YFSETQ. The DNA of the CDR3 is TGCGCCAGCAGCCCTGCTGGGGGGCAGAGCCAGATGGGCTACACCTTC. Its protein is CASSPAGGQSQMGYTF.

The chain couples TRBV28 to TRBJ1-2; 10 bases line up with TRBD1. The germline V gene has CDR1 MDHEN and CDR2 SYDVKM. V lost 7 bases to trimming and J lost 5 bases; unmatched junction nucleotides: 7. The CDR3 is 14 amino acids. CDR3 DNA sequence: TGTGCCAGCATTAACGACAGGGGGCAATATGGCTACACCTTC. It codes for CASINDRGQYGYTF.

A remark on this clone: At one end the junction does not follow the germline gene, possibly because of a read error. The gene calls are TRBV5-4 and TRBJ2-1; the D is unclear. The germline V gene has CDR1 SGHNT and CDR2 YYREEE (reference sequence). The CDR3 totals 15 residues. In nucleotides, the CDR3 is TGTGCCAGCAGCTCGAAATCGAACTCCAACAATGAGCAGTTCTTC. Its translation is CASSSKSNSNNEQFF.

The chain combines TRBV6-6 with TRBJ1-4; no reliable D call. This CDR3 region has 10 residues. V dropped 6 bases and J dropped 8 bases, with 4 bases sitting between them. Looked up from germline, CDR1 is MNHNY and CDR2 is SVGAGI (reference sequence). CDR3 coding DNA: TGTGCCAGCAGGGACGAAAAACTGTTTTTT. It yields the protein CASRDEKLFF.

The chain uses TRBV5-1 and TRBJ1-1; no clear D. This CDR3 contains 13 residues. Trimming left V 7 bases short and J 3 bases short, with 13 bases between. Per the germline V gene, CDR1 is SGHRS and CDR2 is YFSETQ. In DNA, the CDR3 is TGCGCCAGCGCGAGTAGCGGGGACACTGAAGCTTTCTTT. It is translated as CASASSGDTEAFF.

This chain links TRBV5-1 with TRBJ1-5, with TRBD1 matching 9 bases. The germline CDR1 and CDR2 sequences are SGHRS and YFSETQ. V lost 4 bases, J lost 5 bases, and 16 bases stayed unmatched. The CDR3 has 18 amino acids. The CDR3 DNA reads TGCGCCAGCAGCCCACGTCCCGGGACAGGGTCGAAGGATCAGCCCCAGCATTTT. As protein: CASSPRPGTGSKDQPQHF.

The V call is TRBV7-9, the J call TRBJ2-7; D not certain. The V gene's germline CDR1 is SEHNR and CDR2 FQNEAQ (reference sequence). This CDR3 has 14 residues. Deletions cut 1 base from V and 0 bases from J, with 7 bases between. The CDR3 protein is CASSLGSLSYEQYF. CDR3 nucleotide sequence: TGTGCCAGCAGCTTAGGCAGCCTCTCCTACGAGCAGTACTTC.

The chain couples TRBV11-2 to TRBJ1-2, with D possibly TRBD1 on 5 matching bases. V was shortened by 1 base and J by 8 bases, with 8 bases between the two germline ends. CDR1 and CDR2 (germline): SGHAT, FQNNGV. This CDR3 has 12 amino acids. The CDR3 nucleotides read TGTGCCAGCAGCTTAGGGAGGGGAGGCTACACCTTC. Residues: CASSLGRGGYTF.

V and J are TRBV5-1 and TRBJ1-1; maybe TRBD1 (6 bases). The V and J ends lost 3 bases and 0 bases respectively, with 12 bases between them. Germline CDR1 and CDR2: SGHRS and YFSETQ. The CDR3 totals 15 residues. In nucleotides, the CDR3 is TGCGCCAGCAGCTCCGGACAGTACATGAACACTGAAGCTTTCTTT. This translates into CASSSGQYMNTEAFF.

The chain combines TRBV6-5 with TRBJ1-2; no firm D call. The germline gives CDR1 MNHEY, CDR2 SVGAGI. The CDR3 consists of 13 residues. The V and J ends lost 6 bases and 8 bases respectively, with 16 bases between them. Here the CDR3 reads CASRHDVPGGYTF. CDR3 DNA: TGTGCCAGCAGACACGACGTCCCCGGGGGCTACACCTTC.

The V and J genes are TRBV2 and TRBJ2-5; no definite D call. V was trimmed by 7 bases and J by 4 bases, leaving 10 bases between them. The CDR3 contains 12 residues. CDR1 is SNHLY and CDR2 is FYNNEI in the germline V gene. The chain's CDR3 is CASNDQSETQYF. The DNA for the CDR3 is TGTGCCAGCAACGACCAGTCAGAGACCCAGTACTTC.

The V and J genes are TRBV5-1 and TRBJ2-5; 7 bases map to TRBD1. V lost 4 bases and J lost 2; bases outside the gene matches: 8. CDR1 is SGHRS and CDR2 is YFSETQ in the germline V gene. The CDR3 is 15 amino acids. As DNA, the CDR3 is TGCGCCAGCAGCCCGACGACAGGGTGGCAAGAGACCCAGTACTTC. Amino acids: CASSPTTGWQETQYF. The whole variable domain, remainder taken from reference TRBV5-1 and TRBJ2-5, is KAGVTQTPRYLIKTRGQQVTLSCSPISGHRSVSWYQQTPGQGLQFLFEYFSETQRNKGNFPGRFSGRQFSNSRSEMNVSTLELGDSALYLCASSPTTGWQETQYFGPGTRLLVL.

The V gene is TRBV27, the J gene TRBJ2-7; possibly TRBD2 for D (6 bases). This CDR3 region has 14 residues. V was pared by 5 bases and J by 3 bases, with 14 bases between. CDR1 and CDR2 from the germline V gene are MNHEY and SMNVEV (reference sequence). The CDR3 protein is CASSPRAGLYEQYF. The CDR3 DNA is TGTGCCAGCAGTCCCCGGGCGGGACTCTACGAGCAGTACTTC.

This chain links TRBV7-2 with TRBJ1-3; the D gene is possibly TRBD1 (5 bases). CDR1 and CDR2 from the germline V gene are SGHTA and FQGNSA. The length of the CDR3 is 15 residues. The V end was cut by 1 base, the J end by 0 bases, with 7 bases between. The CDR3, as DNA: TGTGCCAGCAGCTTAGGACAGAGCTCTGGAAACACCATATATTTT. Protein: CASSLGQSSGNTIYF. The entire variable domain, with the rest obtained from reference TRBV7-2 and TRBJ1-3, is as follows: GAGVSQSPSNKVTEKGKDVELRCDPISGHTALYWYRQSLGQGLEFLIYFQGNSAPDKSGLPSDRFSAERTGGSVSTLTIQRTQQEDSAVYLCASSLGQSSGNTIYFGEGSWLTVV.